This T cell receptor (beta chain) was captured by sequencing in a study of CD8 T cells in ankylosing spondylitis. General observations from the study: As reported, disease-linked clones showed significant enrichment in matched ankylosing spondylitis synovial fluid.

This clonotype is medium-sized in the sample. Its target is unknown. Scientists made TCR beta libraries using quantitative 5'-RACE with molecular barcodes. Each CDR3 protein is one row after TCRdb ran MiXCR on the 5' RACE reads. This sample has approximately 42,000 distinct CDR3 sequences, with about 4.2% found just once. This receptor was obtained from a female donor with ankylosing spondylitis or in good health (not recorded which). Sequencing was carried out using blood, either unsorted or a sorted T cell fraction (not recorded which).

The CDR3: CASSQGLVSGNTIYF. The DNA of the CDR3 is TGTGCCAGCAGCCAGGGCCTTGTCTCTGGAAACACCATATATTTT. This chain links TRBV9 with TRBJ1-3; D may be TRBD1 (5 bases). The CDR3 contains 15 residues. Trimming left V 4 bases short and J 0 bases short, with 11 bases between. The germline CDR1 and CDR2 sequences are SGDLS and YYNGEE.